This TCR beta chain was documented in a study of beta chain features in type 1 diabetes. Study context: Comparable age, gender and cell yields were observed in patients relative to healthy donors.

Expressed TCRB transcripts were sequenced because the entire RNA isolate underwent reverse transcription. For naive, central memory and regulatory T cell samples, reads averaged roughly 3.5 million. Profiled with immunoSEQ multiplex PCR; TCRdb holds only in-frame clones, not every one. The table shows about 620,000 clones, with about a sixth occurring only once. The CDR3 is made up of 17 amino acids. Germline CDR1 is MNHEY and CDR2 is SMNVEV (reference sequence). Deletions cut 5 bases from V and 0 bases from J, with 16 bases between. In all sorted populations, purity surpassed 95%. The sample comprised naive CD4+ T cells from blood. The chain combines TRBV27 with TRBJ2-2; TRBD1 might be the D (5 bases). The sequence derives from a man aged 18 to 29 in good health. The CDR3 loop is CASSPAPGRTNTGELFF. CDR3 DNA sequence: TGTGCCAGCAGTCCCGCCCCAGGGCGCACGAACACCGGGGAGCTGTTTTTT.